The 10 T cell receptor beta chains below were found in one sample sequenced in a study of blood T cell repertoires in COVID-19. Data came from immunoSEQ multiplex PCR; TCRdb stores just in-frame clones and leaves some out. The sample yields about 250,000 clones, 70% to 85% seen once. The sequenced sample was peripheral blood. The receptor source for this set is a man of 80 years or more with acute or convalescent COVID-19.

CDR3 region: CASSWSLRGAGVYNEQFF. CDR3 DNA sequence: TGCGCCAGCAGCTGGAGTCTGAGAGGAGCGGGAGTCTACAATGAGCAGTTCTTC. This chain connects TRBV5-1 to TRBJ2-1; 8 positions match TRBD2. J lost 3 bases, V lost 3 bases, and 14 bases had no gene match. CDR3 length: 18 amino acids. Germline values: CDR1 SGHRS, CDR2 YFSETQ.

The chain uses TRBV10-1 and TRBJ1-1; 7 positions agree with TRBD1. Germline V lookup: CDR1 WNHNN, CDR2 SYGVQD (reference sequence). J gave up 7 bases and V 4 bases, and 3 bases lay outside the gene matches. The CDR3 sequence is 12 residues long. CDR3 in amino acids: CASSGQGGEAFF. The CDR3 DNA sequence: TGCGCCAGCAGTGGACAGGGCGGTGAAGCTTTCTTT.

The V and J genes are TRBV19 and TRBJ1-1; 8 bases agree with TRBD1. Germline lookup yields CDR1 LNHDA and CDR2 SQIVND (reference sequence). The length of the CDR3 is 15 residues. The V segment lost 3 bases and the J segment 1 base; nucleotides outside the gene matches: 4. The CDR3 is CASSIDRGRNTEAFF. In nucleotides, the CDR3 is TGTGCCAGTAGTATCGACAGGGGTCGGAACACTGAAGCTTTCTTT.

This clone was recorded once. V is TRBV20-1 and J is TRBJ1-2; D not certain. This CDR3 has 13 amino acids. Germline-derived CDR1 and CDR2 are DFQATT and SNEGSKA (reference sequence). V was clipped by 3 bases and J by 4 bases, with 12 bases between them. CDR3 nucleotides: TGCAGTGCTAGTACCGGGGTCGGCTATGGCTACACCTTC. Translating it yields CSASTGVGYGYTF.

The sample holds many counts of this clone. The CDR3 region is CASSYSFTFTEAFF. The CDR3 DNA sequence: TGTGCCAGCAGTTACTCGTTCACATTCACTGAAGCTTTCTTT. V and J are TRBV6-5 and TRBJ1-1; D call uncertain. The CDR3 is made up of 14 amino acids. V was trimmed by 0 bases and J by 4 bases, leaving 9 bases between them. CDR1 is MNHEY, CDR2 SVGAGI, per germline.

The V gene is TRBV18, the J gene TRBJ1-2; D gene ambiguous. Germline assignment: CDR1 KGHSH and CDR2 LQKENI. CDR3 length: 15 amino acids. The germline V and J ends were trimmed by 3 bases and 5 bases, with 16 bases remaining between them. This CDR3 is CASSPTKGVGYGYTF. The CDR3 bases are TGTGCCAGCTCACCGACAAAGGGAGTTGGGTATGGCTACACCTTC.

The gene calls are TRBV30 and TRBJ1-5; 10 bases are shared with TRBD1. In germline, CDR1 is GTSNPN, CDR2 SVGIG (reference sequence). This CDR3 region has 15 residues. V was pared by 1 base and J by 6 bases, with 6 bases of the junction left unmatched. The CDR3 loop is CAWSGTGGFAQPQHF. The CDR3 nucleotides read TGTGCCTGGAGTGGGACAGGGGGATTTGCTCAGCCCCAGCATTTT.

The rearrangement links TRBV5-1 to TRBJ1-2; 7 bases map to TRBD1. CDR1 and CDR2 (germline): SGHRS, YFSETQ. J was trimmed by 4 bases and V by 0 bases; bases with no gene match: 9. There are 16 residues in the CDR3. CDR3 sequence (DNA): TGCGCCAGCAGCTTGGAGCCGGGACAGCTACTCTATGGCTACACCTTC. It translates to CASSLEPGQLLYGYTF.

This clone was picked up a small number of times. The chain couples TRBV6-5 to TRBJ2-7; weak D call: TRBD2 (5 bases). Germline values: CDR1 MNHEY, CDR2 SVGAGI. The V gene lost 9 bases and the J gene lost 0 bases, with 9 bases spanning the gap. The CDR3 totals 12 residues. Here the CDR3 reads CARQGLSYEQYF. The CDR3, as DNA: TGTGCCAGACAAGGACTCTCCTACGAGCAGTACTTC.

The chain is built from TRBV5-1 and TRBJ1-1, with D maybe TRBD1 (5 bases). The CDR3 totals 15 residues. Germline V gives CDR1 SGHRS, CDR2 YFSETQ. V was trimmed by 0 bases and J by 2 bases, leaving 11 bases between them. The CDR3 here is CASSLADSKNTEAFF. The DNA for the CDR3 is TGCGCCAGCAGCTTGGCCGACAGCAAAAACACTGAAGCTTTCTTT.